The sequence of this TCR beta chain was determined in a study of cytomegalovirus exposure and HLA in healthy donors. Study details: Later analysis reported that the 120 or so validation repertoires shared the platform of the roughly 630 first-cohort repertoires.

Per the germline V gene, CDR1 is SNHLY and CDR2 is FYNNEI. The CDR3 is 11 amino acids. Trimming removed 8 bases from V and 1 base from J, with 5 bases in between. TCRdb keeps only in-frame clones here, not all; method: immunoSEQ multiplex PCR. The sample consists of 65,000 to 100,000 clones, over 85% of them appearing once. As to this clone: Its antigen is as yet unknown.

Study-wide points: It was 150 to 200 TCR beta chains that were listed as cytomegalovirus-associated. Reports described diagnosis of cytomegalovirus status by the classifier as highly specific and sensitive.

The sequenced sample consisted of PBMCs. The chain couples TRBV2 to TRBJ2-5; no firm D call. This receptor was identified in a young woman in good health and CMV-seronegative. CDR3 amino acids: CASELQETQYF. The CDR3 coding sequence is TGTGCCAGCGAGCTCCAAGAGACCCAGTACTTC.